This TCR beta chain was recovered during a study of cytomegalovirus exposure and HLA in healthy donors. Study conclusions and caveats: One cluster of highly shared sequence variants probably arose as a sequencing artifact.

CDR1 is LNHDA and CDR2 is SQIVND in the germline V gene (reference sequence). The CDR3 loop spans 14 amino acids. V shed 6 bases and J shed 5 bases, with 17 bases lying between them. Only one count was recorded for this clone. What it binds is unknown. The PCR employed 60 Vbeta primers together with 13 Jbeta primers. As handled by the study authors: An analysis performed later counted 60 million to 90 million unique TCR beta chains (roughly 11 million of them shared). The method was immunoSEQ multiplex PCR; TCRdb's version includes in-frame clones alone and lacks a portion of them. Clone size and the V and J calls come from that table; the DNA yielded D and trimming. The table records roughly 190,000 clones, around 79% of them present only once.

The gene calls are TRBV19 and TRBJ2-7; maybe TRBD2 (6 bases). The sequence was obtained from a woman in her 50s in good health and CMV-seronegative. Sequences were obtained from PBMCs. The CDR3 is CASSAGLRGHEQYF. As DNA, the CDR3 is TGTGCCAGTAGCGCGGGACTGCGGGGACACGAGCAGTACTTC.